This T cell receptor (beta chain) was sequenced for a study of T cell responses to AZD1222 COVID-19 vaccine. V lost 4 bases to trimming and J lost 17 bases, with 18 bases between them. Germline V CDR1 and CDR2: SGHDN, FVKESK. This CDR3 contains 13 residues. Assay: immunoSEQ multiplex PCR; the TCRdb copy retains only in-frame clones and omits some. Of 75,000 to 100,000 clones listed, roughly 88% are singletons. The chain uses TRBV14 and TRBJ2-6, with D possibly TRBD2 on 5 matching bases. This TCR came from an adult in good health. Sample: peripheral blood, taken on day 0 of MenACWY control vaccination. The CDR3 nucleotides read TGTGCCAGCAGCCCCGTAGCGACGGCCCCCTTGACTTTC. Translating gives CASSPVATAPLTF.